These T cell receptor beta chains were read from a single sample in a study of shared clonotypes between healthy human individuals. Here immunoSEQ multiplex PCR was the method, and the copy in TCRdb shows in-frame clones only, minus some. The sample contains roughly 1,500,000 clones, around 98% of which appear only once. Sequenced input: naive CD4+ T cells sorted from blood. These receptors were taken from a man aged 25-45 years in good health. Both conserved end residues are part of each CDR3. D genes are given only for firm matches. Some rows have no size entry. The others give once, few or many, or a class for an expanded clone.

D | J | size | length | V | DNA | CDR3
NA | TRBJ1-1 | NA | 15 | TRBV6-1 | TGTGCCAGCAGAGGTTACGGTTCCATGAACACTGAAGCTTTCTTT | CASRGYGSMNTEAFF
NA | TRBJ2-1 | NA | 16 | TRBV4-3 | TGCGCCAGCAGCCAAGATTTCAGGACCCCCTACAATGAGCAGTTCTTC | CASSQDFRTPYNEQFF
NA | TRBJ1-3 | NA | 14 | TRBV19 | TGTGCCAGTAGTATGGGGGACTCTGGAAACACCATATATTTT | CASSMGDSGNTIYF
NA | TRBJ1-1 | NA | 15 | TRBV7-2 | TGTGCCAGCAGCTACCGGAACATCATGAACACTGAAGCTTTCTTT | CASSYRNIMNTEAFF
NA | TRBJ2-7 | NA | 12 | TRBV29-1 | TGCAGCGTTGGAGGCGGTACCTACGAGCAGTACTTC | CSVGGGTYEQYF
TRBD2 | TRBJ2-2 | NA | 19 | TRBV7-2 | TGTGCCAGCAGCTTAGTTAGACTAGCGGGAGGGTTGAACACCGGGGAGCTGTTTTTT | CASSLVRLAGGLNTGELFF
TRBD2 | TRBJ2-2 | NA | 18 | TRBV5-4 | TGTGCCAGCAGCCCAGGACTAGTTAGCATCGAGCACACCGGGGAGCTGTTTTTT | CASSPGLVSIEHTGELFF
TRBD1 | TRBJ1-2 | NA | 14 | TRBV30 | TGTGCCTGGAGTGGATCGGGACAGAACTATGGCTACACCTTC | CAWSGSGQNYGYTF
TRBD1 | TRBJ1-2 | NA | 14 | TRBV5-6 | TGTGCCAGCAGGGGGACACAGGGGGCTCAGGGCTACACCTTC | CASRGTQGAQGYTF
NA | TRBJ1-3 | NA | 14 | TRBV10-2 | TGCGCCAGCAGCCCCTCCGGGGCTGGAAACACCATATATTTT | CASSPSGAGNTIYF
NA | TRBJ2-7 | few | 12 | TRBV18 | TGTGCCAGCTCACCGGGGGAATACGAGCAGTACTTC | CASSPGEYEQYF
TRBD2 | TRBJ2-7 | NA | 18 | TRBV7-6 | TGTGCCAGCAGCTTAGTGGGCCTAGCGGGCCCCGGGGAAGACGAGCAGTACTTC | CASSLVGLAGPGEDEQYF
NA | TRBJ2-7 | NA | 13 | TRBV11-1 | TGTGCCAGCAGCTTAGTGATTAGAGACGAGCAGTACTTC | CASSLVIRDEQYF
NA | TRBJ2-7 | NA | 12 | TRBV28 | TGTGCCACCCAGGGTGGTTCCTACGAGCAGTACTTC | CATQGGSYEQYF
TRBD1 | TRBJ1-1 | NA | 14 | TRBV5-1 | TGCGCCAGCAGCCCTGACAGGGCGGACACTGAAGCTTTCTTT | CASSPDRADTEAFF
NA | TRBJ2-5 | NA | 15 | TRBV5-4 | TGTGCCAGCAGCTTGGTTTCTCAGGGGCAAGAGACCCAGTACTTC | CASSLVSQGQETQYF
NA | TRBJ2-7 | NA | 15 | TRBV2 | TGTGCCAGCGAAAGGGTCAGAGCCGTCTCCTACGAGCAGTACTTC | CASERVRAVSYEQYF
NA | TRBJ1-2 | NA | 14 | TRBV10-3 | TGTGCCATCAGTGAGGAGGTGGGAAACTATGGCTACACCTTC | CAISEEVGNYGYTF
TRBD2 | TRBJ2-7 | NA | 16 | TRBV18 | TGTGCCAGCTCACTACGACAGGGGACTAGCGACTACGAGCAGTACTTC | CASSLRQGTSDYEQYF
NA | TRBJ1-3 | NA | 12 | TRBV6-6 | TGTGCCAGCACCGTAGCGGGAAACACCATATATTTT | CASTVAGNTIYF
NA | TRBJ2-2 | NA | 19 | TRBV15 | TGTGCCACCAGCAGAGATATCCGTAGGACAGATAATTACACCGGGGAGCTGTTTTTT | CATSRDIRRTDNYTGELFF
NA | TRBJ2-2 | NA | 15 | TRBV5-1 | TGCGCCAGCAGCTTGGACCCAGTTGGGACCGGGGAGCTGTTTTTT | CASSLDPVGTGELFF
TRBD2 | TRBJ2-3 | NA | 16 | TRBV7-6 | TGTGCCAGCAGCTTAGACGGACTAGGAAGGACAGATACGCAGTATTTT | CASSLDGLGRTDTQYF
NA | TRBJ1-4 | NA | 13 | TRBV5-1 | TGCGCCAGCAGCGTTATAGCTAATGAAAAACTGTTTTTT | CASSVIANEKLFF
TRBD2 | TRBJ2-3 | NA | 17 | TRBV29-1 | TGCAGCGTTCTGGGGACTAGCGGGAGAGGGAGGCCAGATACGCAGTATTTT | CSVLGTSGRGRPDTQYF
TRBD1 | TRBJ2-7 | NA | 14 | TRBV9 | TGTGCCAGCAGCCGGGGACAGGGTCCCTACGAGCAGTACTTC | CASSRGQGPYEQYF
NA | TRBJ2-2 | once | 14 | TRBV5-4 | TGTGCCAGCAGCCCTCTCTCAGGGCCCGGGGAGCTGTTTTTT | CASSPLSGPGELFF
NA | TRBJ1-5 | NA | 14 | TRBV9 | TGTGCCAGCAGCGAGAATTATGGGAGGCAGCCCCAGCATTTT | CASSENYGRQPQHF
NA | TRBJ2-5 | NA | 19 | TRBV9 | TGTGCCAGCAGCGAGCTCCCTGGACAGCCCGGGCGAGGGCAAGAGACCCAGTACTTC | CASSELPGQPGRGQETQYF
TRBD1 | TRBJ2-5 | NA | 14 | TRBV2 | TGTGCCAGCAATCGGGACAGGGCGGCAGAGACCCAGTACTTC | CASNRDRAAETQYF
NA | TRBJ2-3 | NA | 13 | TRBV6-1 | TGTGCCAGCAGAAAGACAGAAACAGATACGCAGTATTTT | CASRKTETDTQYF
TRBD2 | TRBJ2-1 | NA | 16 | TRBV7-9 | TGTGCCAGCAGCTTAGTAGCGGGAATGGGGTACAATGAGCAGTTCTTC | CASSLVAGMGYNEQFF
NA | TRBJ2-7 | once | 15 | TRBV18 | TGTGCCAGCTCACCACCATCAGCTAGTAACTACGAGCAGTACTTC | CASSPPSASNYEQYF
TRBD2 | TRBJ2-1 | NA | 16 | TRBV5-1 | TGCGCCAGCAGCCCGACCGGGACTAGCGGGAAAAATGAGCAGTTCTTC | CASSPTGTSGKNEQFF
TRBD1 | TRBJ2-6 | NA | 18 | TRBV4-3 | TGCGCCAGCAGCCAAGATAGGACAGGGCGATCCGGGGCCAACGTCCTGACTTTC | CASSQDRTGRSGANVLTF
TRBD2 | TRBJ2-1 | NA | 16 | TRBV5-6 | TGTGCCAGCACACCCCGGGGCGGGAGGGCCAGCTATGAGCAGTTCTTC | CASTPRGGRASYEQFF
NA | TRBJ2-3 | NA | 14 | TRBV30 | TGTGCCTGGAGTGTAAACGCAGGAGGGGATACGCAGTATTTT | CAWSVNAGGDTQYF
NA | TRBJ2-5 | once | 16 | TRBV18 | TGTGCCAGCTCACCATCCATGCACTCCTCGGGGGAGACCCAGTACTTC | CASSPSMHSSGETQYF
NA | TRBJ2-5 | NA | 13 | TRBV5-1 | TGCGCCAGCAGCTTGGGAACAGCAGAGACCCAGTACTTC | CASSLGTAETQYF
NA | TRBJ2-1 | NA | 17 | TRBV5-1 | TGCGCCAGCAGCTTGGGTACCCGACTAGTTAGATACAATGAGCAGTTCTTC | CASSLGTRLVRYNEQFF
TRBD2 | TRBJ2-7 | NA | 16 | TRBV9 | TGTGCCAGCAGCGTAGACGGTACTAGCGGGAGGTACGAGCAGTACTTC | CASSVDGTSGRYEQYF
NA | TRBJ2-3 | NA | 16 | TRBV28 | TGTGCCAGCAGTTTAGGGGGGGCGGGAGCCGGAGATACGCAGTATTTT | CASSLGGAGAGDTQYF
TRBD1 | TRBJ2-5 | NA | 14 | TRBV28 | TGTGCCAGCAGTTTCGGGGACAGGGGAAAGACCCAGTACTTC | CASSFGDRGKTQYF
TRBD1 | TRBJ2-1 | NA | 16 | TRBV29-1 | TGCAGCGTTGAACCTGACCGGGACAGGGTCTACAATGAGCAGTTCTTC | CSVEPDRDRVYNEQFF
NA | TRBJ2-1 | NA | 14 | TRBV4-2 | TGTGCCAGCAGCCCTGTGACGGTATACAATGAGCAGTTCTTC | CASSPVTVYNEQFF
NA | TRBJ2-2 | NA | 14 | TRBV7-9 | TGTGCCAGCAGCTTTCGGCAGGGCACCGGGGAGCTGTTTTTT | CASSFRQGTGELFF
TRBD1 | TRBJ1-1 | NA | 15 | TRBV9 | TGTGCCAGCAGCCCCCGACAGGGAAGTGGCACTGAAGCTTTCTTT | CASSPRQGSGTEAFF
NA | TRBJ2-6 | NA | 18 | TRBV2 | TGTGCCAGCAGTTGGAGTCGTAACGGTCCCTCTGGGGCCAACGTCCTGACTTTC | CASSWSRNGPSGANVLTF
TRBD2 | TRBJ2-1 | once | 16 | TRBV7-9 | TGTGCCAGCAGCCTCCCAGGACTAGCGGCCTACAATGAGCAGTTCTTC | CASSLPGLAAYNEQFF
NA | TRBJ2-1 | NA | 18 | TRBV4-1 | TGCGCCAGCAGCCAAGCCCCGGGCGGGGCCTCTTACCACAATGAGCAGTTCTTC | CASSQAPGGASYHNEQFF
TRBD1 | TRBJ1-4 | NA | 18 | TRBV5-1 | TGCGCCAGCAGCAAAAGACCGGGACAGGGAACAACTAATGAAAAACTGTTTTTT | CASSKRPGQGTTNEKLFF